The 8 T cell receptor beta chains below all came from one sample that was sequenced in a study of blood T cell repertoires in COVID-19. Profiling relied on immunoSEQ multiplex PCR, and the TCRdb table lists in-frame clones only, not all of them. This table has 250,000 to 350,000 clones, around 82% appearing once. Sequences were obtained from peripheral blood. The receptors come from a person aged 70 to 85 with COVID-19, enrolled during active disease.

The V gene is TRBV6-5, the J gene TRBJ2-1, with 9 bases lining up with TRBD2. V was pared by 6 bases and J by 1 base, with 4 bases of the junction left unmatched. The germline gives CDR1 MNHEY, CDR2 SVGAGI. CDR3 size: 15 residues. The CDR3, as DNA: TGTGCCAGCAGCCTTACTAGCGGGTCCTACAATGAGCAGTTCTTC. Its translation is CASSLTSGSYNEQFF.

The chain links TRBV7-9 to TRBJ2-5; 13 nucleotides match TRBD2. J lost 3 bases, V lost 3 bases, and 10 bases had no gene match. CDR3 length equals 18 residues. From germline, CDR1 is SEHNR and CDR2 FQNEAQ (reference sequence). The CDR3 DNA reads as TGTGCCAGCAGCTTCTTACTAGCGGGAGGGCCGGTGGAAGAGACCCAGTACTTC. Translating gives CASSFLLAGGPVEETQYF.

The rearrangement joins TRBV2 to TRBJ2-5; the match to TRBD2 covers 11 bases. The CDR3 totals 18 residues. V shed 3 bases and J 9 bases; nucleotides not matched to a gene: 18. CDR1 is SNHLY, CDR2 FYNNEI, per germline. CDR3 loop: CASSEGPFSGRDRRPQYF. The CDR3 nucleotides are TGTGCCAGCAGTGAGGGTCCCTTTAGCGGGAGGGACAGGAGGCCCCAGTACTTC.

V is TRBV15 and J is TRBJ2-7, with a possible D match to TRBD2 (6 bases). CDR1 LNHNV and CDR2 YYDKDF come from the germline V gene (reference sequence). The CDR3 runs to 15 residues. Trimming pared 4 bases from V and 0 bases from J, leaving 13 bases between. The CDR3 bases are TGTGCCACCAGCATCAGGACTATCACCTCCTACGAGCAGTACTTC. This codes for CATSIRTITSYEQYF.

The rearrangement uses TRBV28 and TRBJ1-4; no reliable D call. This CDR3 is 15 amino acids long. Germline-derived CDR1 and CDR2 are MDHEN and SYDVKM. Trimming cost V 5 bases and J 0 bases, with 10 bases left between them. The CDR3 is CASSPIGATNEKLFF. The CDR3 coding sequence is TGTGCCAGCAGTCCCATCGGAGCAACTAATGAAAAACTGTTTTTT.

V is TRBV6-5 and J is TRBJ1-6, with a weak D call TRBD1 (6 bases). Trimming took off 8 bases at V and 4 bases at J, with 15 bases between the two ends. This CDR3 has 15 amino acids. Germline V gene data show CDR1 as MNHEY and CDR2 as SVGAGI. The CDR3 reads CASRSGTLYNSPLHF. The DNA of the CDR3 is TGTGCCAGCCGATCCGGGACACTATATAATTCACCCCTCCACTTT.

The J gene is TRBJ2-1, the V gene TRBV7-2; tentatively, D is TRBD2 (6 bases). CDR1 is SGHTA and CDR2 is FQGNSA in the germline V gene. The V end was cut by 2 bases, the J end by 8 bases, with 19 bases between. CDR3 length equals 16 residues. CDR3 in amino acids: CASSLTRDQTTDEQFF. CDR3 DNA: TGTGCCAGCAGCTTAACGCGGGACCAAACGACCGATGAGCAGTTCTTC.

The rearrangement joins TRBV15 to TRBJ1-3; 8 bases line up with TRBD1. The CDR3 length is 15 residues. CDR1 LNHNV and CDR2 YYDKDF come from the germline V gene (reference sequence). V gave up 5 bases and J gave up 2 bases; unmatched junction bases: 5. CDR3 protein: CATSARTGPGNTIYF. CDR3 nucleotide sequence: TGTGCCACCAGCGCCCGGACAGGGCCTGGAAACACCATATATTTT. Drawing the rest from reference TRBV15 and TRBJ1-3, the complete variable domain is DAMVIQNPRYQVTQFGKPVTLSCSQTLNHNVMYWYQQKSSQAPKLLFHYYDKDFNNEADTPDNFQSRRPNTSFCFLDIRSPGLGDTAMYLCATSARTGPGNTIYFGEGSWLTVV.